The clone carrying this T cell receptor beta chain occurred a few times. Its specificity is not known. CDR3 length equals 13 residues. V was cut by 6 bases and J by 2 bases, with 11 bases left in between. Germline V gene lookup returns CDR1 MGHDK and CDR2 SYGVNS. This entry is derived from a study of CD8+ T cells in alopecia areata. Study results and caveats: Affected lesional scalp, above all in alopecia totalis/universalis, was more clonal than normal scalp.

The treatment here: oral pan-JAK inhibitor, 5-10 mg twice daily. From alopecia areata patients, lesional scalp punch biopsies and peripheral blood were collected. Isolated RNA was reverse transcribed into cDNA used as the sequencing template. The table came from immunoSEQ multiplex PCR; TCRdb's copy has only in-frame clones and leaves some out. This table holds 150,000 to 200,000 clones, less than 70% found once. The chain employs TRBV25-1 and TRBJ2-7; maybe TRBD2 (5 bases). The input for sequencing was CD4+ T cells sorted from blood, taken at week 4, from a patient treated with tofacitinib. This clonotype originated in a human donor with alopecia areata. CDR3: CASSGGFPYEQYF. The CDR3 DNA sequence: TGTGCCAGCAGCGGAGGTTTTCCCTACGAGCAGTACTTC.